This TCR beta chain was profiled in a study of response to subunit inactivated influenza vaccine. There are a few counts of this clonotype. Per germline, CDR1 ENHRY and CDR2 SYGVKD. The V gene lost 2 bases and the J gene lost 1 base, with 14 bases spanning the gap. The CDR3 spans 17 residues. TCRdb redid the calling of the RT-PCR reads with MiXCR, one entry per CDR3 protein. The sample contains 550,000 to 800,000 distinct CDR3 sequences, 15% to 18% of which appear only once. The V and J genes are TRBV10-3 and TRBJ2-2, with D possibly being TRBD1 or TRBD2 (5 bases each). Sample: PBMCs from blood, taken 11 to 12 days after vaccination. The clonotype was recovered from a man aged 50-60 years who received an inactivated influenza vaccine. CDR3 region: CAISEGSGRLNTGELFF. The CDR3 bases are TGTGCCATCAGTGAGGGTTCGGGACGCCTGAACACCGGGGAGCTGTTTTTT.